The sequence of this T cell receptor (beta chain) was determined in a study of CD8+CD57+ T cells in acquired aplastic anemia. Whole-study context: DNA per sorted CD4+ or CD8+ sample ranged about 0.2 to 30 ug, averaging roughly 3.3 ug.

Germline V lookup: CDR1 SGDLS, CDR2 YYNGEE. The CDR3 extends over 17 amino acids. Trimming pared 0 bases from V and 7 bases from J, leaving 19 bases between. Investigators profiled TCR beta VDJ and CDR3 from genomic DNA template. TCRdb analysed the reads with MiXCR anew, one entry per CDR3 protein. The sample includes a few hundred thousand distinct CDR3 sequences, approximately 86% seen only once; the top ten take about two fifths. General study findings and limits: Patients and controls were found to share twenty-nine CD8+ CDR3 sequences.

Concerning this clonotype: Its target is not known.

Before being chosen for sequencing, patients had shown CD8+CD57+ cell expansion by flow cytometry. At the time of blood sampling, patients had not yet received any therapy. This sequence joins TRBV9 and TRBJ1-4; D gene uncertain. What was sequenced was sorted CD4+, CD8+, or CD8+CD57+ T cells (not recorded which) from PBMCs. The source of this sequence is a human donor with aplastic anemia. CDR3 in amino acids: CASSVGSDAQNFEKLFF. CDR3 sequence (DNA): TGTGCCAGCAGCGTAGGTTCAGATGCGCAGAATTTTGAAAAACTGTTTTTT.